The 29 T cell receptor beta chains reported below all come from one sample, sequenced in a study of T cell responses to AZD1222 COVID-19 vaccine. Clones were sequenced by immunoSEQ multiplex PCR, and TCRdb holds only the in-frame ones, with some missing. The data hold under 150,000 clones, with 90% to 95% observed a single time. This material consisted of peripheral blood, taken on day 0 of AZD1222 vaccination. The origin of the receptors is an adult in good health.

The J gene is TRBJ1-3, the V gene TRBV4-2; D not resolved. CDR3 length: 13 residues. Germline V gene data show CDR1 as LGHNA and CDR2 as YNFKEQ. V was shortened by 6 bases and J by 0 bases, with 6 bases between the two germline ends. The CDR3 is CASRVDSGNTIYF. As DNA, the CDR3 is TGTGCCAGCAGAGTTGACTCTGGAAACACCATATATTTT.

V is TRBV19 and J is TRBJ1-2; D unclear. CDR3 length equals 15 residues. The germline V gene has CDR1 LNHDA and CDR2 SQIVND (reference sequence). V lost 3 bases to trimming and J lost 2 bases, with 13 bases between them. The CDR3 DNA reads TGTGCCAGTAGTATGCTTCACGGGGAGAACTATGGCTACACCTTC. Its translation: CASSMLHGENYGYTF.

The genes are TRBV9 and TRBJ2-7; TRBD1 aligns across 10 bases. Germline V CDR1 and CDR2: SGDLS, YYNGEE. V shed 2 bases and J 6 bases; nucleotides not matched to a gene: 2. The CDR3 extends over 13 amino acids. The CDR3 DNA reads TGTGCCAGCAGCGTCGGGACAGGGGCCGAGCAGTACTTC. The encoded protein is CASSVGTGAEQYF.

The V and J genes are TRBV3-1 (or the pseudogene TRBV3-2) and TRBJ1-1; D perhaps matches TRBD1 (5 bases). The V gene's germline CDR1 is LGHDT and CDR2 YNNKEL (reference sequence). V lost 6 bases and J 0 bases, leaving 11 bases between the germline ends. The length of the CDR3 is 14 residues. The CDR3 nucleotides read TGTGCCAGCAGTGATGGGGCGATGAACACTGAAGCTTTCTTT. Translated: CASSDGAMNTEAFF.

This chain uses TRBV6-4 with TRBJ1-2; 7 bases map to TRBD1. The V segment lost 6 bases and the J segment 7 bases; nucleotides outside the gene matches: 11. The CDR3 consists of 14 residues. Germline V lookup: CDR1 MRHNA, CDR2 SNTAGT. The CDR3 DNA reads as TGTGCCAGCAGCCACAACCGGGACAGCGGTGGCTACACCTTC. It is translated as CASSHNRDSGGYTF.

The J gene is TRBJ1-2, the V gene TRBV9, with D maybe TRBD1 (6 bases). V was trimmed by 5 bases and J by 4 bases, leaving 12 bases between them. Germline lookup yields CDR1 SGDLS and CDR2 YYNGEE. The CDR3 consists of 13 residues. The CDR3 DNA follows: TGTGCCAGCAGTGATGGACAGTTCTATGGCTACACCTTC. Its translation: CASSDGQFYGYTF.

V is TRBV9 and J is TRBJ2-3; 7 nucleotides align to TRBD2. Germline CDR1 and CDR2: SGDLS and YYNGEE. V dropped 4 bases and J dropped 3; count of bases not matched to a gene: 8. This CDR3 spans 15 amino acids. The CDR3 spells CASSLGLGETDTQYF. The CDR3, as DNA: TGTGCCAGCAGCCTTGGACTAGGAGAGACAGATACGCAGTATTTT.

The rearrangement links TRBV15 to TRBJ1-5; D remains ambiguous. This CDR3 region has 14 residues. Germline V gene sequence: CDR1 LNHNV, CDR2 YYDKDF (reference sequence). Trimming took 1 base from V and 4 from J, leaving 8 bases between them. The CDR3 sequence: CATSRVDSNQPQHF. CDR3 bases: TGTGCCACCAGCAGAGTGGATTCAAATCAGCCCCAGCATTTT.

The rearrangement links TRBV5-4 to TRBJ2-1; perhaps TRBD2 as D (5 bases). The CDR3 sequence is 14 residues long. In germline, CDR1 is SGHNT, CDR2 YYREEE (reference sequence). V was pared by 4 bases and J by 4 bases, with 12 bases between. The CDR3: CASSQRSGYNEQFF. The CDR3 coding sequence is TGTGCCAGCAGCCAAAGAAGCGGATACAATGAGCAGTTCTTC. The whole variable domain, filled in from reference TRBV5-4 and TRBJ2-1, reads ETGVTQSPTHLIKTRGQQVTLRCSSQSGHNTVSWYQQALGQGPQFIFQYYREEENGRGNFPPRFSGLQFPNYSSELNVNALELDDSALYLCASSQRSGYNEQFFGPGTRLTVL.

The V call is TRBV5-1, the J call TRBJ2-1; D remains unclear. Germline V gives CDR1 SGHRS, CDR2 YFSETQ. The CDR3 extends over 14 amino acids. V gave up 0 bases and J gave up 6 bases, with 10 bases separating them. This CDR3 reads CASSLDLPFNEQFF. CDR3 DNA sequence: TGCGCCAGCAGCTTGGACCTCCCTTTCAATGAGCAGTTCTTC.

This clone was observed once. The chain employs TRBV6-2 or TRBV6-3 and TRBJ1-5, with 8 bases lining up with TRBD1. The CDR3 loop spans 14 amino acids. Germline values: CDR1 MNHEY, CDR2 SVGEGT. The V segment lost 6 bases and the J segment 2 bases; nucleotides outside the gene matches: 3. The CDR3: CASSTGQGNQPQHF. CDR3 DNA: TGTGCCAGCAGCACGGGACAGGGCAATCAGCCCCAGCATTTT.

The chain combines TRBV6-2 or TRBV6-3 with TRBJ1-4; D is unresolved. The CDR3 is 14 amino acids. The germline V and J ends were trimmed by 2 bases and 8 bases, with 12 bases remaining between them. The germline CDR1 and CDR2 sequences are MNHEY and SVGEGT. This CDR3 reads CASSYPSGYEKLFF. In nucleotides, the CDR3 is TGTGCCAGCAGTTACCCCTCGGGTTACGAAAAACTGTTTTTT.

This chain connects TRBV30 to TRBJ2-1; D unresolved. Germline CDR1 GTSNPN, CDR2 SVGIG (reference sequence). The length of the CDR3 is 10 residues. Trimming took off 0 bases at V and 10 bases at J, with 4 bases between the two ends. CDR3 loop: CAWSVGEQFF. The DNA for the CDR3 is TGTGCCTGGAGTGTCGGGGAGCAGTTCTTC. Full variable domain (rest looked up from reference TRBV30 and TRBJ2-1): SQTIHQWPATLVQPVGSPLSLECTVEGTSNPNLYWYRQAAGRGLQLLFYSVGIGQISSEVPQNLSASRPQDRQFILSSKKLLLSDSGFYLCAWSVGEQFFGPGTRLTVL.

The chain uses TRBV15 and TRBJ2-5; a possible D gene is TRBD2 (7 bases). Germline assignment: CDR1 LNHNV and CDR2 YYDKDF (reference sequence). V lost 5 bases and J 3 bases, leaving 19 bases between the germline ends. This CDR3 has 16 amino acids. CDR3 coding DNA: TGTGCCACCAGCTTCGCTTTGGGGGCGGGAGAAGAGACCCAGTACTTC. Translating it yields CATSFALGAGEETQYF.

This clone has only a few counts. This chain uses TRBV29-1 with TRBJ2-4, with 9 positions matching TRBD2. The germline gives CDR1 SQVTM, CDR2 ANQGSEA. The CDR3 sequence is 15 residues long. The trim removed 3 bases at V and 6 bases at J, leaving 9 bases unmatched. The chain's CDR3 is CSVDAVAGGRNIQYF. Written as DNA, the CDR3 is TGCAGCGTTGACGCCGTGGCGGGAGGGAGAAACATTCAGTACTTC.

The V and J genes are TRBV12-3 or TRBV12-4 and TRBJ1-2; D is ambiguous. The V and J ends lost 2 bases and 3 bases respectively, with 7 bases between them. The CDR3 sequence is 13 residues long. CDR3 DNA: TGTGCCAGCAGTTTAAAGGCGGACTATGGCTACACCTTC. This gives the protein CASSLKADYGYTF.

This chain uses TRBV5-1 with TRBJ2-1; 9 nucleotides line up with TRBD2. From germline, CDR1 is SGHRS and CDR2 YFSETQ. There are 15 residues in the CDR3. J was trimmed by 5 bases and V by 3 bases; bases with no gene match: 6. The CDR3 nucleotides read TGCGCCAGCAGCTACAGCGGGGGGCTAAACAATGAGCAGTTCTTC. Translating gives CASSYSGGLNNEQFF.

J is TRBJ1-5 and V is TRBV5-1; D is possibly TRBD1 (6 bases). This CDR3 comprises 17 residues. In germline, CDR1 is SGHRS, CDR2 YFSETQ. The V and J ends lost 4 bases and 4 bases respectively, with 21 bases between them. CDR3: CASSHLLRTEGNQPQHF. The CDR3 DNA is TGCGCCAGCAGCCACCTCCTAAGGACAGAGGGAAATCAGCCCCAGCATTTT.

A remark on this clone: The junction and the germline gene differ at one end; a read error may be behind it. This chain links TRBV11-3 with TRBJ2-3; tentative D call: TRBD1 (6 bases). Germline CDR1 and CDR2: SGHNT and YENEEA. The CDR3 has 19 amino acids. The DNA of the CDR3 is TGTGCCAGCAGCTTAGGCGTAGGTTGGGACGAGGGGGATACAGATGCGCAGTATTTT. This gives the protein CASSLGVGWDEGDTDAQYF.

The CDR3 loop reads CAWKRGRETQYF. The CDR3 DNA is TGTGCCTGGAAGAGGGGGCGAGAGACCCAGTACTTC. The V gene is TRBV30, the J gene TRBJ2-5, with 7 bases matching TRBD1. The CDR3 contains 12 residues. V dropped 4 bases and J dropped 4; count of bases not matched to a gene: 3. CDR1 and CDR2 from the germline V gene are GTSNPN and SVGIG (reference sequence). The complete variable domain, with remaining parts taken from reference TRBV30 and TRBJ2-5, reads SQTIHQWPATLVQPVGSPLSLECTVEGTSNPNLYWYRQAAGRGLQLLFYSVGIGQISSEVPQNLSASRPQDRQFILSSKKLLLSDSGFYLCAWKRGRETQYFGPGTRLLVL.

The chain has TRBV4-3 and TRBJ1-5; unclear D gene. There are 16 residues in the CDR3. The germline V and J ends were trimmed by 0 bases and 2 bases, with 11 bases remaining between them. Per the germline V gene, CDR1 is LGHNA and CDR2 is YSLEER. In DNA, the CDR3 is TGCGCCAGCAGCCAAGATAACGGGTTCGGCAATCAGCCCCAGCATTTT. Its translation: CASSQDNGFGNQPQHF.

This clone appeared a single time. The chain uses TRBV12-3 or TRBV12-4 and TRBJ2-7; 12 nucleotides line up with TRBD2. The CDR3 is made up of 13 amino acids. Unmatched junction bases numbered 1, after V lost 8 bases and J lost 2 bases. The CDR3 DNA follows: TGTGCCAGCCGACTAGCGGGGGCCTACGAGCAGTACTTC. Translation: CASRLAGAYEQYF.

The rearrangement links TRBV21-1 to TRBJ1-2; the table's D call, TRBD1, has no DNA check behind it. TRBV21-1 is labeled a pseudogene. The CDR3 loop spans 15 amino acids. DNA for the CDR3: TGTGCCAGCAGCAAGAGCCGGGACAGGGGTCGCGGCTACACCTTC. Its protein is CASSKSRDRGRGYTF.

A few counts support this clone. The chain carries TRBV28 and TRBJ1-2, with D possibly matching TRBD1 (6 bases). The CDR3 loop spans 19 amino acids. Looked up from germline, CDR1 is MDHEN and CDR2 is SYDVKM. Trimming took off 3 bases at V and 0 bases at J, with 23 bases between the two ends. CDR3: CASSLYEVWGTPSNYGYTF. DNA for the CDR3: TGTGCCAGCAGTTTGTATGAGGTGTGGGGGACACCTTCTAACTATGGCTACACCTTC.

V gene TRBV28 combines with J gene TRBJ2-7; TRBD1 aligns across 10 bases. J lost 4 bases, V lost 4 bases, and 4 bases had no gene match. From germline, CDR1 is MDHEN and CDR2 SYDVKM. CDR3 length: 14 residues. CDR3 sequence reads: CASSSTGGLYEQYF. The CDR3 DNA reads as TGTGCCAGCAGTTCGACAGGGGGCTTATACGAGCAGTACTTC.

V usage is TRBV7-3 and J usage is TRBJ2-4, with 7 bases lining up with TRBD2. CDR3 size: 15 residues. Trimming took 5 bases from V and 9 from J; bases not matched to a gene: 13. Germline V gene sequence: CDR1 SGHTA, CDR2 FQGTGA. The CDR3 DNA reads TGTGCCAGCAGCCCCCAGGACCGGACGGGGGGCATTCAGTACTTC. The encoded protein is CASSPQDRTGGIQYF.

The chain carries TRBV5-1 and TRBJ2-1, with 8 bases aligning to TRBD2. CDR1 is SGHRS and CDR2 is YFSETQ in the germline V gene. Trimming cost V 2 bases and J 3 bases; bases outside gene matches: 4. The CDR3 runs 15 residues. CDR3 DNA sequence: TGCGCCAGCAGCTTAAGCGGGGGAGTCTACAATGAGCAGTTCTTC. Encoded protein: CASSLSGGVYNEQFF.

This clone was seen just once. V usage is TRBV4-2 and J usage is TRBJ2-2; a possible D gene is TRBD2 (6 bases). The V gene lost 0 bases and the J gene lost 1 base, with 9 bases spanning the gap. Germline CDR1 reads LGHNA; CDR2 reads YNFKEQ. The CDR3 is 16 amino acids. The CDR3 protein is CASSQETGVNTGELFF. In DNA form, the CDR3 reads TGTGCCAGCAGCCAAGAAACGGGAGTGAACACCGGGGAGCTGTTTTTT.

The chain links TRBV6-4 to TRBJ2-7; 7 nucleotides match TRBD2. With V trimmed by 9 bases and J by 4 bases, 6 bases remained unmatched. Germline CDR1 and CDR2: MRHNA and SNTAGT. There are 12 residues in the CDR3. CDR3 residues: CARGGEPYEQYF. As DNA, the CDR3 is TGTGCCAGGGGAGGGGAACCTTACGAGCAGTACTTC.